The 2 T cell receptor beta chains presented below share a single source sample, sequenced in a study of shared clonotypes between healthy human individuals. TCRdb's table, derived via immunoSEQ multiplex PCR, lists solely in-frame clones and lacks some. The sample lists about 600,000 clones; nearly 98% were seen once. Terminally differentiated effector memory CD45RA+ cells were excluded from the naive CD8 cells, which were CD45RO-negative and positively selected for CCR7. The sequenced material came from naive CD8+ T cells sorted from blood. The receptors derive from a man aged 30-40 years in good health.

The chain recombines TRBV5-1 with TRBJ2-5, with D perhaps being TRBD1 or TRBD2 (6 bases each). Trimming removed 1 base from V and 3 bases from J, with 13 bases in between. CDR3 length: 15 residues. Germline V gene data show CDR1 as SGHRS and CDR2 as YFSETQ. In nucleotides, the CDR3 is TGCGCCAGCAGCTTGCTTCGGGGGCCGGAAGAGACCCAGTACTTC. Amino acid sequence: CASSLLRGPEETQYF.

This chain joins TRBV7-9 and TRBJ2-7; tentative D call: TRBD2 (5 bases). This CDR3 comprises 12 residues. CDR1 and CDR2 from the germline V gene are SEHNR and FQNEAQ (reference sequence). The germline V and J ends were trimmed by 3 bases and 7 bases, with 10 bases remaining between them. The CDR3 DNA sequence: TGTGCCAGCAGCTTTATGGGAGTAGAGCAGTACTTC. Protein: CASSFMGVEQYF.